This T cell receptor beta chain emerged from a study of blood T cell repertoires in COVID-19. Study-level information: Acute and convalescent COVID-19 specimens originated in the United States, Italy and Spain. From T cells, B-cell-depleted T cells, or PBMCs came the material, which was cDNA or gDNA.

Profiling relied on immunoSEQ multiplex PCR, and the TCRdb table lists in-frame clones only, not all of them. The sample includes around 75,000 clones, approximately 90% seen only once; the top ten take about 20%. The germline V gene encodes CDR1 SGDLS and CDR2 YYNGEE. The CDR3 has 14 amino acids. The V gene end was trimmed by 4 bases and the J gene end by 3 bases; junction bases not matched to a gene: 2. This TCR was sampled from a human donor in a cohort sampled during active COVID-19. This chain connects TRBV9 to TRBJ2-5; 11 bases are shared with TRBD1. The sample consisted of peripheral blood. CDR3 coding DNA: TGTGCCAGCAGCAAGGGACAGGGGGAAGAGACCCAGTACTTC. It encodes CASSKGQGEETQYF. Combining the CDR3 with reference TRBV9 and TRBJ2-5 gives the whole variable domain DSGVTQTPKHLITATGQRVTLRCSPRSGDLSVYWYQQSLDQGLQFLIQYYNGEERAKGNILERFSAQQFPDLHSELNLSSLELGDSALYFCASSKGQGEETQYFGPGTRLLVL.